The rows below give T cell receptor beta chains drawn from one sample of a study of CD8 T cells in ankylosing spondylitis. TCRdb analysed the 5' RACE reads with MiXCR anew, one entry per CDR3 protein. Here the sample spans about 340,000 distinct CDR3 sequences, roughly 14% being singletons. The sample taken for sequencing was blood, either unsorted or a sorted T cell fraction (not recorded which). These receptors came from a male donor with ankylosing spondylitis or in good health (not recorded which). Each CDR3 is given with its conserved first and last residue. Fields, in order: V gene, J gene, CDR3 protein.

V: TRBV7-2; J: TRBJ1-5; CDR3: CASSLELGPNQPQHF
V: TRBV5-1; J: TRBJ2-1; CDR3: CASSLEGIQNEQFF
V: TRBV11-2; J: TRBJ2-1; CDR3: CASSLELAGGNEQFF
V: TRBV2; J: TRBJ1-1; CDR3: CASGIVNTEAFF
V: TRBV12-3/TRBV12-4; J: TRBJ1-5; CDR3: CASSYQQPPQPQHF
V: TRBV7-9; J: TRBJ2-7; CDR3: CASSLSGGQREQYF
V: TRBV5-1; J: TRBJ1-2; CDR3: CASSFQGADGYTF
V: TRBV20-1; J: TRBJ2-3; CDR3: CSARALPGRRTSTDTQYF
V: TRBV20-1; J: TRBJ2-3; CDR3: CSVRPGGGRGTQYF
V: TRBV3-1; J: TRBJ2-7; CDR3: CASSLGTGLHF
V: TRBV10-3; J: TRBJ1-1; CDR3: CAIAAGDRRGTEAFF
V: TRBV12-3/TRBV12-4; J: TRBJ1-1; CDR3: CASSLVFTEAFF
V: TRBV10-1; J: TRBJ2-1; CDR3: CASSESASPNNEQFF
V: TRBV3-1; J: TRBJ2-2; CDR3: CASSQLAGRARTGELFF
V: TRBV6-5; J: TRBJ2-7; CDR3: CASSYEALPYEQYF
V: TRBV6-1; J: TRBJ2-1; CDR3: CASSPWTDNNEQFF
V: TRBV7-2; J: TRBJ1-3; CDR3: CASSLDRGNTIYF
V: TRBV4-2; J: TRBJ2-1; CDR3: CASSQEDTRTGNEQFF